Listed below are T cell receptor beta chains from one sample, sequenced in a study of blood T cells in healthy people across ages. MiXCR was run by TCRdb on the 5' RACE reads, yielding one entry per CDR3 protein. The table lists 780,000 or so distinct CDR3 sequences, more than 55% of them singletons, with around a quarter in the top ten. Sequencing was performed on blood. The origin of the receptors is a man aged 40-55 years in good health. CDR3s include the opening cysteine and the closing phenylalanine or tryptophan. Fields, in order: D gene, clone size, V gene, J gene, CDR3 DNA, CDR3 protein. A D gene is named only where the DNA matches it firmly. Clone size is shown for a subset of rows, as once, few, many or a class of expanded clone.

TRBD1	NA	TRBV4-1	TRBJ2-7	TGCGCCAGCAGCCATTTCCGGGACAGGAACTACGAGCAGTACTTC	CASSHFRDRNYEQYF
TRBD1	NA	TRBV24-1	TRBJ1-2	TGTGCCACCAGTGATTCTGGGGGGCAGGGGGCGCGTGGCTACACCTTC	CATSDSGGQGARGYTF
TRBD1	NA	TRBV6-2/TRBV6-3	TRBJ1-1	TGTGCCAGCAGATTTGGGACAGGGCTGAACACTGAAGCTTTCTTT	CASRFGTGLNTEAFF
NA	NA	TRBV29-1	TRBJ2-2	TGCAGCGTTGTGCAGACGGGGAACACCGGGGAGCTGTTTTTT	CSVVQTGNTGELFF
TRBD2	few	TRBV18	TRBJ2-3	TGTGCCAGCTCACCATCCGGCGGGGGAAGCACAGATACGCAGTATTTT	CASSPSGGGSTDTQYF
TRBD1	few	TRBV5-1	TRBJ2-3	TGCGCCAGCCTGGAAGGGACAGGGACTTTTGAGGGGGCTGATACGCAGTATTTT	CASLEGTGTFEGADTQYF
TRBD1	NA	TRBV24-1	TRBJ1-1	TGTGCCACCAGTGACGACAGGGGGCCAGGCACTGAAGCTTTCTTT	CATSDDRGPGTEAFF
TRBD1	NA	TRBV7-2	TRBJ2-1	TGTGCCAGCAGCTTAGCCTCCAGGGGGCCCTACAATGAGCAGTTCTTC	CASSLASRGPYNEQFF
TRBD2	NA	TRBV20-1	TRBJ2-7	TGCAGTGCTTTCCGGACTAGCGGGAGATTCAACGAGCAGTACTTC	CSAFRTSGRFNEQYF
NA	few	TRBV6-4	TRBJ2-1	TGTGCCAGCAGTGAAGGAGGGGGCCCCTACAATGAGCAGTTCTTC	CASSEGGGPYNEQFF
NA	NA	TRBV7-8	TRBJ1-5	TGTGCCAGCAGCTTAATCATGGGCGGATATAGCAATCAGCCCCAGCATTTT	CASSLIMGGYSNQPQHF
NA	few	TRBV7-9	TRBJ1-1	TGTGCCAGCAGCAGTCAGGGGTATGACACTGAAGCTTTCTTT	CASSSQGYDTEAFF
NA	few	TRBV29-1	TRBJ1-1	TGCAGCGCTGGACCAAGATTTGGGGCCGATAAGAACACTGAAGCTTTCTTT	CSAGPRFGADKNTEAFF
NA	NA	TRBV10-2	TRBJ1-1	TGCGCCAGCACCGGTGAGGGGGGGGAAGCTTTCTTT	CASTGEGGEAFF
TRBD2	NA	TRBV7-9	TRBJ2-7	TGTGCCAGCAGCAATGACAGAGGACTAGCGGGAGTCTACGAGCAGTACTTC	CASSNDRGLAGVYEQYF
NA	NA	TRBV7-6	TRBJ2-3	TGTGCCAGCAGCTTAGGGGCGACCGGAGGCACAGATACGCAGTATTTT	CASSLGATGGTDTQYF
NA	NA	TRBV28	TRBJ2-1	TGTGCCAGCAGGACCCGACTAACTAATGAGCAGTTCTTC	CASRTRLTNEQFF
TRBD2	NA	TRBV28	TRBJ2-1	TGTGCCAGCAGGCATACCCTAATCTGGAGCGGGAGGGCCCTCGACAATGAGCAGTTCTTC	CASRHTLIWSGRALDNEQFF
NA	few	TRBV27	TRBJ2-1	TGTGCCAGCAGTTTTCCGGGGAATGAGCAGTTCTTC	CASSFPGNEQFF
TRBD2	NA	TRBV28	TRBJ2-5	TGTGCCAGCAGACCGGGACTAGCGGGAGGAGTGGAGACCCAGTACTTC	CASRPGLAGGVETQYF
NA	NA	TRBV12-5	TRBJ2-1	TGTGCTAGTGGTTTGGAGGAGGTGCGGTTCTTC	CASGLEEVRFF
NA	NA	TRBV12-3/TRBV12-4	TRBJ2-3	TGTGCCAGCAGATTTGGGAAAGATACGCAGTATTTT	CASRFGKDTQYF
NA	NA	TRBV6-1	TRBJ2-3	TGTGCCAGCAACGGGCGGAGCACAGATACGCAGTATTTT	CASNGRSTDTQYF
NA	NA	TRBV14	TRBJ2-7	TGTGCCAGCAGCCAAGATCTAAGAGGGACCAAGTACTTC	CASSQDLRGTKYF
TRBD2	NA	TRBV9	TRBJ2-3	TGTGCCAGCAGCGACGCGGGAGGGACCACAGATACGCAGTATTTT	CASSDAGGTTDTQYF
NA	NA	TRBV18	TRBJ1-2	TGTGCCAGCTCACCCGCTGACGGCTATGGCTACACCTTC	CASSPADGYGYTF
NA	NA	TRBV5-6	TRBJ2-7	TGTGCCAGCGAGGCAGGACACGAGCAGTACTTC	CASEAGHEQYF
NA	NA	TRBV7-2	TRBJ2-1	TGTGCCAGCAGCCAAAATTACAATGAGCAGTTCTTC	CASSQNYNEQFF
NA	few	TRBV7-2	TRBJ1-2	TGTGCCATGGGTCCAGGGCCCCTCAACTATGGCTACACCTTC	CAMGPGPLNYGYTF
TRBD2	few	TRBV6-5	TRBJ2-1	TGTGCCAGCAGTTACCTCATTGGGAGACTAGCGGGGGGGAGTGAGCAGTTCTTC	CASSYLIGRLAGGSEQFF
NA	few	TRBV12-3/TRBV12-4	TRBJ2-4	TGTGCCAGCAGTTTAAGTGCTAGCCTCATGTACTTC	CASSLSASLMYF
NA	NA	TRBV18	TRBJ1-5	TGTGCCAGCTCACCCCTGGAGTGGGTGGGCAATCAGCCCCAGCATTTT	CASSPLEWVGNQPQHF
NA	NA	TRBV20-1	TRBJ1-1	TGCAGTGCCCGGACACAACTAAAGGTTTTTTCCACTGAAGCTTTCTTT	CSARTQLKVFSTEAFF
TRBD1	NA	TRBV2	TRBJ2-1	TGTGCCAGCAGGGGACAGGCCCGATACAATGAGCAGTTCTTC	CASRGQARYNEQFF
NA	NA	TRBV5-1	TRBJ1-4	TGCGCCAGCAGCTTGGAGTTATCCCCTTATGAAAAACTGTTTTTT	CASSLELSPYEKLFF
TRBD1	few	TRBV6-1	TRBJ2-5	TGTGCCAGCAGTGAAACAGGGGGCGGGTCGGAGACCCAGTACTTC	CASSETGGGSETQYF